The 14 T cell receptor beta chains listed next were all sequenced from one sample in a study of blood T cells in healthy people across ages (dated by TCRdb to between 2014 and 2016). Receptor amplification or capture employed 5' RACE. The reads were generated on an Illumina HiSeq 2500. A second PCR of roughly 7 to 11 cycles was performed with a sample-barcoded 5' primer and a J-beta primer mix. TCRdb cleaned the public reads at Q25 with fastp, built clones with MiXCR and kept in-frame beta chains. For every CDR3 protein sequence, its rows merge into one entry that carries the most common genes and DNA. This sample gives more than 1,400,000 distinct CDR3 sequences in total; approximately 38% of them show up just once. The top ten clones comprise roughly 7.7% of the sample. The sequenced material came from blood. The source is a young woman in good health.

The V call is TRBV6-6, the J call TRBJ1-2, with 7 bases aligning to TRBD1. Germline values: CDR1 MNHNY, CDR2 SVGAGI (reference sequence). V trimming: 4 bases; J trimming: 6 bases; junction bases outside the gene matches: 11. The length of the CDR3 is 15 residues. CDR3 coding DNA: TGTGCCAGCAGTTTATCCTTTGGACAGGCGGATGGCTACACCTTC. Protein product: CASSLSFGQADGYTF.

This clonotype was detected many times. V is TRBV7-2 and J is TRBJ2-1; 12 nucleotides agree with TRBD2. CDR1 is SGHTA and CDR2 is FQGNSA in the germline V gene. CDR3 length: 17 amino acids. Trimming removed 5 bases from V and 7 bases from J; junction bases left unmatched: 12. The CDR3 spells CASSHLAGGLGGNEQFF. DNA of the CDR3: TGTGCCAGCAGCCATCTAGCGGGGGGGCTAGGTGGGAATGAGCAGTTCTTC.

The chain carries TRBV5-5 and TRBJ2-1; TRBD2 matches at 13 bases. V shed 4 bases, J shed 9 bases, and the junction held 10 bases outside the gene matches. The germline gives CDR1 SGHKS, CDR2 YYEKEE (reference sequence). The CDR3 sequence is 16 residues long. The CDR3 reads CASSPPGTSGKGEQFF. In DNA form, the CDR3 reads TGTGCCAGCAGCCCCCCCGGGACTAGCGGGAAAGGTGAGCAGTTCTTC.

Regarding this clonotype: One end of the junction varies from germline; a read error may be responsible. The V call is TRBV20-1, the J call TRBJ1-2; D may be TRBD1 (6 bases). Germline V gene sequence: CDR1 DFQATT, CDR2 SNEGSKA (reference sequence). The CDR3 totals 10 residues. CDR3 sequence reads: CNAEGEGYTF. CDR3 DNA: TGCAATGCTGAGGGGGAAGGCTACACCTTC.

The chain joins TRBV2 to TRBJ1-1; 10 bases fit TRBD1. Looked up from germline, CDR1 is SNHLY and CDR2 is FYNNEI. The V segment lost 8 bases and the J segment 6 bases; nucleotides outside the gene matches: 9. This CDR3 has 14 amino acids. The chain's CDR3 is CASELPDRGPEAFF. The CDR3, as DNA: TGTGCCAGCGAACTCCCTGACAGGGGGCCTGAAGCTTTCTTT.

This clonotype was counted only a few times. The gene calls are TRBV29-1 and TRBJ2-1; D not resolved. Deletions cut 5 bases from V and 7 bases from J, with 6 bases between. The germline V gene has CDR1 SQVTM and CDR2 ANQGSEA. The CDR3 runs to 10 residues. This chain's CDR3 is CSVYVNEQFF. CDR3 DNA: TGCAGCGTTTACGTAAATGAGCAGTTCTTC.

The CDR3 protein is CASSLASPSNQPQHF. The CDR3 nucleotides are TGTGCCAGCAGCTTAGCGTCACCTAGCAATCAGCCCCAGCATTTT. V gene TRBV7-9 combines with J gene TRBJ1-5; D is undetermined. Germline V gene lookup returns CDR1 SEHNR and CDR2 FQNEAQ (reference sequence). Trimming cost V 0 bases and J 0 bases, with 6 bases left between them. The CDR3 contains 15 residues.

A few counts support this clonotype. The V gene is TRBV4-1, the J gene TRBJ2-5; 9 bases agree with TRBD1. Germline assignment: CDR1 MGHRA and CDR2 YSYEKL. V lost 5 bases, J lost 5 bases, and 9 bases stayed unmatched. This CDR3 spans 15 amino acids. The CDR3 region has the DNA TGCGCCAGCAGCATAAACAGGGGGCGAGGGGAGACCCAGTACTTC. Its translation: CASSINRGRGETQYF.

This clonotype was seen more than once but under ten times. V and J are TRBV12-3 or TRBV12-4 and TRBJ2-7; possible D gene TRBD1, 5 bases. With 6 bases removed from V and 3 bases from J, the gap between germline ends came to 12 bases. The length of the CDR3 is 13 residues. This chain's CDR3 is CASSLTAYYEQYF. The CDR3 DNA reads TGTGCCAGCAGCTTGACAGCCTACTACGAGCAGTACTTC.

The rearrangement joins TRBV24-1 to TRBJ2-1, with TRBD2 matching over 9 bases. The V gene's germline CDR1 is KGHDR and CDR2 SFDVKD. Losses at the gene ends were 5 bases for V and 0 bases for J; bases not matched to a gene: 4. The CDR3 runs to 16 residues. In nucleotides, the CDR3 is TGTGCCACCAGTGGCCAGACTAGCGGCTCCTACAATGAGCAGTTCTTC. This codes for CATSGQTSGSYNEQFF.

V gene TRBV10-3 combines with J gene TRBJ2-3, with a weak D call TRBD2 (5 bases). Germline CDR1 reads ENHRY; CDR2 reads SYGVKD. Trimming pared 4 bases from V and 6 bases from J, leaving 20 bases between. The CDR3 spans 16 residues. The CDR3 region is CAISAESSSPPDTQYF. CDR3 DNA sequence: TGTGCCATCAGTGCCGAGTCTAGCTCCCCCCCGGATACGCAGTATTTT.

As to this clonotype: The junction does not match germline at one end; this may be a read error. The V and J genes are TRBV6-5 and TRBJ1-2; D is undetermined. The CDR3 spans 15 residues. Germline V gives CDR1 MNHEY, CDR2 SVGAGI. CDR3 coding DNA: TGTGCCAGCAGTTACTCGACTGAAATTAACTATGGCTACACTTTC. This translates into CASSYSTEINYGYTF.

The rearrangement links TRBV29-1 to TRBJ2-7; 11 nucleotides align to TRBD2. There are 13 residues in the CDR3. V was clipped by 7 bases and J by 5 bases; unmatched bases: 7. CDR1 and CDR2 from the germline V gene are SQVTM and ANQGSEA. The DNA of the CDR3 is TGCAGCGCCATACTAGCGGGAGTGAACGAGCAGTACTTC. It translates to CSAILAGVNEQYF.

Only one count was recorded for this clonotype. The chain recombines TRBV28 with TRBJ1-2; D is possibly TRBD1 (6 bases). Trimming removed 6 bases from V and 4 bases from J, with 15 bases in between. Per the germline V gene, CDR1 is MDHEN and CDR2 is SYDVKM. The CDR3 has 14 amino acids. DNA of the CDR3: TGTGCCAGCAGCCCCTCCGCACAGGGCTATGGCTACACCTTC. It translates to CASSPSAQGYGYTF.